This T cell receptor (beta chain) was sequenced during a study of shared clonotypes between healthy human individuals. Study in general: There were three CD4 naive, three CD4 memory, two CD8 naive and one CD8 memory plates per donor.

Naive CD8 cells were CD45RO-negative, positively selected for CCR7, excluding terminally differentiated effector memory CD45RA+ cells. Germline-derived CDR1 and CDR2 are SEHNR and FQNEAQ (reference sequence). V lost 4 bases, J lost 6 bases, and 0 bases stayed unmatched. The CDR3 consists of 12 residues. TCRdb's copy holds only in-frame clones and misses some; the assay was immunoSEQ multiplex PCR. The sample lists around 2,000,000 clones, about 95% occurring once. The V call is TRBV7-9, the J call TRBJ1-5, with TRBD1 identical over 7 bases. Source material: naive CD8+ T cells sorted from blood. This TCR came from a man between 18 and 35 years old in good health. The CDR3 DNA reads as TGTGCCAGCAGCTACAGGGGTCAGCCCCAGCATTTT. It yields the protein CASSYRGQPQHF.